This T cell receptor beta chain was captured in a study of cytomegalovirus exposure and HLA in healthy donors. Only one count was recorded for this clone. The germline CDR1 and CDR2 sequences are MDHEN and SYDVKM. The CDR3 sequence is 16 residues long. 60 Vbeta and 13 Jbeta primers were used in PCR. TCRdb's copy holds only in-frame clones and misses some; the assay was immunoSEQ multiplex PCR. The sample shows over 150,000 clones, approximately 81% of them seen only once. This sequence was found in a young woman in good health and CMV-seronegative. The V call is TRBV28, the J call TRBJ2-5; TRBD1 aligns across 12 bases. The J call is uncertain, as TRBJ2-7 better fits the DNA end. Sequenced: PBMCs. Here the CDR3 reads CASSPGTGGLGYEQYF. CDR3 DNA sequence: TGTGCCAGCAGTCCGGGGACAGGGGGCTTGGGCTACGAGCAGTACTTC.